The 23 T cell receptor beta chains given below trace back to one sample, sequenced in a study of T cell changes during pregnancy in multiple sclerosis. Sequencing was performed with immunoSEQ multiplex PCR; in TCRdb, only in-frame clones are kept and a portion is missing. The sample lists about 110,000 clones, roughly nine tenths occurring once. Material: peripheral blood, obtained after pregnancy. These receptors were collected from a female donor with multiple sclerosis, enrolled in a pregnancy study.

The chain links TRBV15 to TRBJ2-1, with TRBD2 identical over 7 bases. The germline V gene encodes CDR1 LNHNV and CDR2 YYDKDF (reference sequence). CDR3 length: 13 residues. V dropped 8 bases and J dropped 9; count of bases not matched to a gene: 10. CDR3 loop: CATRAGRGVEQFF. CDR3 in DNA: TGTGCCACCCGGGCGGGGAGGGGAGTTGAGCAGTTCTTC.

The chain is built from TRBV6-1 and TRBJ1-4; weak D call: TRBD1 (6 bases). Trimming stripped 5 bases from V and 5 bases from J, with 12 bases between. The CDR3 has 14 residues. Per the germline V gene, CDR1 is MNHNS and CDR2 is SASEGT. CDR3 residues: CASSMDSQNEKLFF. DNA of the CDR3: TGTGCCAGCAGTATGGACAGCCAGAATGAAAAACTGTTTTTT.

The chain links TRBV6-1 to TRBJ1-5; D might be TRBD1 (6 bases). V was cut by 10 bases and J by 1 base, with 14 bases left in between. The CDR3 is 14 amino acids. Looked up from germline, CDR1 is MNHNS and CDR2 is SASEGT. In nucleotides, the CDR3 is TGTGCCACCATACAGGGAGGGAGCAATCAGCCCCAGCATTTT. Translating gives CATIQGGSNQPQHF.

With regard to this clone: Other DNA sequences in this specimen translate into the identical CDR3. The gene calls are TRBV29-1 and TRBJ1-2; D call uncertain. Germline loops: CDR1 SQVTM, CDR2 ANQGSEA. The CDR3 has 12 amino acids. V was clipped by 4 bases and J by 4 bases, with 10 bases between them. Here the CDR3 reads CSVGSDTYGYTF. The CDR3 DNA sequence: TGCAGCGTTGGTTCCGACACCTATGGCTACACCTTC.

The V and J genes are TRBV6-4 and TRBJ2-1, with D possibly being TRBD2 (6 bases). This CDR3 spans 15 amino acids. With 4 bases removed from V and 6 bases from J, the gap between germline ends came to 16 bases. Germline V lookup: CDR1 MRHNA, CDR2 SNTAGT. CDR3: CASSALAGPSNEQFF. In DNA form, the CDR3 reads TGTGCCAGCAGTGCGCTGGCGGGACCGTCCAATGAGCAGTTCTTC.

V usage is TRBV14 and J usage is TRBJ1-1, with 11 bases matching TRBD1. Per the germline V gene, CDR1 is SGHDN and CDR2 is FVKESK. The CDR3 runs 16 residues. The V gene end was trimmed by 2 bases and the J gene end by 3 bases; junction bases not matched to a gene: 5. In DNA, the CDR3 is TGTGCCAGCAGCCAAAGGACAGGGGGCGCGGACACTGAAGCTTTCTTT. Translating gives CASSQRTGGADTEAFF.

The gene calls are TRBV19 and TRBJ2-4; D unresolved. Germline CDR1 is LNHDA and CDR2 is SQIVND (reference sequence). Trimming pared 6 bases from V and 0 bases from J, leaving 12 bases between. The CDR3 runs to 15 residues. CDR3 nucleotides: TGTGCCAGTAGACGTTCCGGGTTAGCCAAAAACATTCAGTACTTC. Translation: CASRRSGLAKNIQYF. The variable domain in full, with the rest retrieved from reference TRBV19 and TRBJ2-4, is DGGITQSPKYLFRKEGQNVTLSCEQNLNHDAMYWYRQDPGQGLRLIYYSQIVNDFQKGDIAEGYSVSREKKESFPLTVTSAQKNPTAFYLCASRRSGLAKNIQYFGAGTRLSVL.

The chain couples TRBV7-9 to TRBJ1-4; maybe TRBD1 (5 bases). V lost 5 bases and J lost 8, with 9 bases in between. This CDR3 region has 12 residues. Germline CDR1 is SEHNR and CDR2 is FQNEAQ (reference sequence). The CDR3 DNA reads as TGTGCCAGCAGCGCGGGGGGGGAAAAACTGTTTTTT. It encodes CASSAGGEKLFF. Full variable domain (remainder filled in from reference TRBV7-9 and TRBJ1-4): DTGVSQNPRHKITKRGQNVTFRCDPISEHNRLYWYRQTLGQGPEFLTYFQNEAQLEKSRLLSDRFSAERPKGSFSTLEIQRTEQGDSAMYLCASSAGGEKLFFGSGTQLSVL.

The CDR3 here is CSVGDREISYEQYF. Written as DNA, the CDR3 is TGCAGCGTTGGGGACAGAGAGATCTCCTACGAGCAGTACTTC. The chain joins TRBV29-1 to TRBJ2-7; 7 positions match TRBD1. The germline gives CDR1 SQVTM, CDR2 ANQGSEA. This CDR3 has 14 amino acids. The ends lost 4 bases at V and 0 bases at J; junction bases unmatched: 6.

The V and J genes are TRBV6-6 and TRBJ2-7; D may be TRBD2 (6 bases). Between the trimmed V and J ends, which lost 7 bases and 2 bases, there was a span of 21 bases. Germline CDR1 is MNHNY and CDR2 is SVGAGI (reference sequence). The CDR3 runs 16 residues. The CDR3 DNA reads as TGTGCCAGCACTGAGGACCGGGACTTTACCCCCTACGAGCAGTACTTC. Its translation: CASTEDRDFTPYEQYF.

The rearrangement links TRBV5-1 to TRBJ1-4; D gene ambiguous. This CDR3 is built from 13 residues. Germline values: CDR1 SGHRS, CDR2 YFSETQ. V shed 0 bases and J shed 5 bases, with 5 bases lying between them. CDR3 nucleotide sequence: TGCGCCAGCAGCTTGGGGCTCAATGAAAAACTGTTTTTT. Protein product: CASSLGLNEKLFF. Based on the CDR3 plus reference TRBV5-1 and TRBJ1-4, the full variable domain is KAGVTQTPRYLIKTRGQQVTLSCSPISGHRSVSWYQQTPGQGLQFLFEYFSETQRNKGNFPGRFSGRQFSNSRSEMNVSTLELGDSALYLCASSLGLNEKLFFGSGTQLSVL.

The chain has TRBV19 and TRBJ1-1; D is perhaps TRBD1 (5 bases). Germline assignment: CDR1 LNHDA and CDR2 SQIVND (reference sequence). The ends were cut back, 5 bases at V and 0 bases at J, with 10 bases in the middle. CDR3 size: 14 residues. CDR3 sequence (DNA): TGTGCCAGTAGTCAGGGCGGCATGAACACTGAAGCTTTCTTT. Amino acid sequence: CASSQGGMNTEAFF.

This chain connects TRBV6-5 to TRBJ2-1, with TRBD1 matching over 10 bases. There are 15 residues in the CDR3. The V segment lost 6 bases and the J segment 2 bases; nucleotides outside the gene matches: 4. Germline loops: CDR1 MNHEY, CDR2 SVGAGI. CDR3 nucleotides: TGTGCCAGCAGACCCGGGACAGGGGCCTACAATGAGCAGTTCTTC. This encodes CASRPGTGAYNEQFF.

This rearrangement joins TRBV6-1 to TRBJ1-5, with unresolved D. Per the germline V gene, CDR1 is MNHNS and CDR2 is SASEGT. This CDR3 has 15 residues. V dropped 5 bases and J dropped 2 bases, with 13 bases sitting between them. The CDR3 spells CASSSQAPGNQPQHF. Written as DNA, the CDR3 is TGTGCCAGCAGTAGCCAGGCCCCTGGCAATCAGCCCCAGCATTTT.

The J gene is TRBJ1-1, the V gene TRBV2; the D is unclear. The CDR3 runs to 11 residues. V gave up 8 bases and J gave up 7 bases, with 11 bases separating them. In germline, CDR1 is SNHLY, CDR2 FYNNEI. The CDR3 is CASDFSGEAFF. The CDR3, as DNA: TGTGCCAGCGATTTCAGCGGTGAAGCTTTCTTT.

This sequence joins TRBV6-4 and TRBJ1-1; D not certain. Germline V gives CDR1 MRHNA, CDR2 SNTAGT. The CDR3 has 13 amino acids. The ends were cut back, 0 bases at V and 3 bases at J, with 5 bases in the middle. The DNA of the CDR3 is TGTGCCAGCAGTGACTCCGCGCACACTGAAGCTTTCTTT. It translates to CASSDSAHTEAFF.

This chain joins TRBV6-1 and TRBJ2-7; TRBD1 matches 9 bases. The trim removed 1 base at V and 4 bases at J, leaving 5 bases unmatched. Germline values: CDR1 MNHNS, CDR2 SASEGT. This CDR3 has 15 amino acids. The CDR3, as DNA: TGTGCCAGCAGTGAAGTGGGTGGACAGGGGTACGAGCAGTACTTC. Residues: CASSEVGGQGYEQYF.

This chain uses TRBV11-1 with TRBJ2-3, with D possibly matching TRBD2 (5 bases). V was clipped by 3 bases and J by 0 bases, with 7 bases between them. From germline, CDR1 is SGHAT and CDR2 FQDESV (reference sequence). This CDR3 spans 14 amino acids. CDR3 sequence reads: CASSFEGSTDTQYF. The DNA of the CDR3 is TGTGCCAGCAGCTTCGAGGGAAGCACAGATACGCAGTATTTT.

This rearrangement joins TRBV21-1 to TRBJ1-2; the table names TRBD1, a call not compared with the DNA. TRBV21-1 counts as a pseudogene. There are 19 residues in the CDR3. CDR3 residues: CASQGVWPAPAMEMYGYTF. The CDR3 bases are TGTGCCAGCCAGGGGGTGTGGCCGGCCCCGGCGATGGAAATGTATGGCTACACCTTC.

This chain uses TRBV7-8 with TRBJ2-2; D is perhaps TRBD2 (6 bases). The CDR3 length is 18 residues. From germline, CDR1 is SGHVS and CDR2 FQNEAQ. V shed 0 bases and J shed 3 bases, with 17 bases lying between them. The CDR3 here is CASSLALSDWEDTGELFF. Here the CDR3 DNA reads TGTGCCAGCAGCTTAGCACTATCCGACTGGGAGGACACCGGGGAGCTGTTTTTT.

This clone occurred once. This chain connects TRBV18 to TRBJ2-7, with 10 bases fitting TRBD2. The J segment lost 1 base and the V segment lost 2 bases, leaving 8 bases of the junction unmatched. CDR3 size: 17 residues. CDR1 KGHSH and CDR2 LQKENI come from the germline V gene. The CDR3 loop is CASSPVSGTSDSYEQYF. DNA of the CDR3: TGTGCCAGCTCACCAGTCTCGGGGACTAGCGATTCCTACGAGCAGTACTTC. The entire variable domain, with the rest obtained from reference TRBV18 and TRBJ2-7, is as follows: NAGVMQNPRHLVRRRGQEARLRCSPMKGHSHVYWYRQLPEEGLKFMVYLQKENIIDESGMPKERFSAEFPKEGPSILRIQQVVRGDSAAYFCASSPVSGTSDSYEQYFGPGTRLTVT.

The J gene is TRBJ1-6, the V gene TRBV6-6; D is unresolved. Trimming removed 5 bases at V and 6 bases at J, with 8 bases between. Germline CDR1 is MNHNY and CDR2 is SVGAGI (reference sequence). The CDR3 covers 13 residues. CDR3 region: CASSKGLNSPLHF. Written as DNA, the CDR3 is TGTGCCAGCAGTAAAGGACTTAATTCACCCCTCCACTTT.

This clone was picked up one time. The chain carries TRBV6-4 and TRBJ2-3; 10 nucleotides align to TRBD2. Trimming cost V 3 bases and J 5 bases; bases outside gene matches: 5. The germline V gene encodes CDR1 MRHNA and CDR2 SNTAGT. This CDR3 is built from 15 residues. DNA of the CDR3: TGTGCCAGCAGTGAGGAAGCGGGGGGGCAAGATACGCAGTATTTT. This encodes CASSEEAGGQDTQYF.